This TCR beta chain was identified during a study of shared clonotypes between healthy human individuals. Sequencing was performed with immunoSEQ multiplex PCR; in TCRdb, only in-frame clones are kept and a portion is missing. The sample records about a million clones, 65% to 75% being singletons. What was sequenced was memory CD4+ T cells sorted from blood. The subset denotes: CD45RA-negative fraction. The source is a man aged 18-30 years in good health.

The CDR3 region has the DNA TGTGCCAGCAGCCAAGACAGGGGGAGCGAGCAGTTCTTC. Residues: CASSQDRGSEQFF. This rearrangement joins TRBV7-2 to TRBJ2-1; 9 bases align to TRBD1. CDR3 size: 13 residues. The junction had 6 bases not matched to a gene; V was cut back by 5 bases and J by 10 bases. CDR1 is SGHTA, CDR2 FQGNSA, per germline.